Here is one T cell receptor beta chain with its context. Its antigen is currently unknown. This CDR3 region has 13 residues. The V end was cut by 5 bases, the J end by 12 bases, with 16 bases between. In germline, CDR1 is MNHNS, CDR2 SASEGT. Assembly of TCR beta libraries relied on iRepertoire HTBI primers together with Arm-PCR of CDR3 regions. TCRdb re-derived calls from the multiplex PCR reads in MiXCR, one entry per CDR3 protein. The data contain 420,000 or so distinct CDR3 sequences, 23% of them singletons. The sample comes from a study of regulatory T cells in long-lasting Graves disease. Study-wide results and limits: Accuracy may have been reduced by the small sample size. The TCR repertoire of persistent Graves' patients was less diverse than that of newly diagnosed ones. Persistent patients had a count of shared public clonotypes (roughly 2,500) that exceeded that of new patients (roughly 1,000). Among samples with persistent disease, TRBV28, TRBJ1-2 and TRBJ2-5 were favored.

Time point specified: persistent/refractory GD, antithyroid drugs over 5 years with positive TRAb. Extracted PBMC RNA gave rise to the TCR library. The chain links TRBV6-1 to TRBJ1-4; D is uncertain. The sequence was obtained from a female donor with Graves disease. The sample in question was peripheral blood mononuclear cells (PBMCs), obtained when the disease was refractory, from a patient treated with antithyroid drugs. The chain's CDR3 is CASSPSLFTELFF. In DNA form, the CDR3 reads TGTGCCAGCAGTCCGTCCCTTTTCACGGAACTGTTTTTT.